One sample yielded the 27 T cell receptor beta chains listed below, sequenced in a study of T cell changes during pregnancy in multiple sclerosis. TCRdb's table, derived via immunoSEQ multiplex PCR, lists solely in-frame clones and lacks some. This table has 100,000 to 150,000 clones, approximately 93% appearing once. The material was peripheral blood, obtained before pregnancy. The receptors were gathered from a female donor with multiple sclerosis, enrolled in a pregnancy study.

As to this clone: This specimen includes other DNA sequences encoding the same CDR3. The chain carries TRBV6-4 and TRBJ1-1, with TRBD1 as a possible D gene (5 bases). Per germline, CDR1 MRHNA and CDR2 SNTAGT. The CDR3 is 13 residues long. Deletions cut 3 bases from V and 0 bases from J, with 5 bases between. As DNA, the CDR3 is TGTGCCAGCAGTGAAGGGGTGAACACTGAAGCTTTCTTT. It specifies CASSEGVNTEAFF.

The chain uses TRBV5-6 and TRBJ2-3; maybe TRBD1 (5 bases). The CDR3 loop spans 14 amino acids. The V gene lost 1 base and the J gene lost 6 bases, with 12 bases spanning the gap. Per germline, CDR1 SGHDT and CDR2 YYEEEE. CDR3: CASSLPTGVDTQYF. DNA of the CDR3: TGTGCCAGCAGCTTGCCCACAGGAGTCGATACGCAGTATTTT.

V gene TRBV18 combines with J gene TRBJ1-2; tentative D call: TRBD1 (5 bases). The CDR3 totals 15 residues. The germline V gene has CDR1 KGHSH and CDR2 LQKENI. The germline V and J ends were trimmed by 1 base and 2 bases, with 11 bases remaining between them. In nucleotides, the CDR3 is TGTGCCAGCTCACCACATGCCGGGGGGAACTATGGCTACACCTTC. Encoded protein: CASSPHAGGNYGYTF. The entire variable domain, with the rest obtained from reference TRBV18 and TRBJ1-2, is as follows: NAGVMQNPRHLVRRRGQEARLRCSPMKGHSHVYWYRQLPEEGLKFMVYLQKENIIDESGMPKERFSAEFPKEGPSILRIQQVVRGDSAAYFCASSPHAGGNYGYTFGSGTRLTVV.

This chain uses TRBV19 with TRBJ2-1, with 9 bases identical to TRBD2. The germline gives CDR1 LNHDA, CDR2 SQIVND (reference sequence). The CDR3 extends over 15 amino acids. V was clipped by 8 bases and J by 7 bases; unmatched bases: 12. CDR3 sequence: CASSIQLAGSNEQFF. CDR3 nucleotide sequence: TGTGCCAGTTCTATCCAGCTAGCGGGGTCGAATGAGCAGTTCTTC.

The V call is TRBV4-1, the J call TRBJ2-5, with D possibly being TRBD2 (6 bases). The V end was cut by 0 bases, the J end by 3 bases, with 17 bases between. Germline assignment: CDR1 MGHRA and CDR2 YSYEKL. The CDR3 has 17 residues. The CDR3 nucleotides read TGCGCCAGCAGCCAAGAGGGTCTGGTCGAGCGGGAAGAGACCCAGTACTTC. Protein: CASSQEGLVEREETQYF.

V is TRBV27 and J is TRBJ2-7; 7 bases agree with TRBD2. Germline V gene sequence: CDR1 MNHEY, CDR2 SMNVEV (reference sequence). The CDR3 is made up of 13 amino acids. The junction had 10 bases not matched to a gene; V was cut back by 8 bases and J by 6 bases. The CDR3 DNA reads as TGTGCCAGCCGCCCTCTTGGCGGGAGCGAGCAGTACTTC. It specifies CASRPLGGSEQYF.

The CDR3 here is CASSPRSLWANEQYF. DNA for the CDR3: TGTGCCAGCTCTCCCCGTTCTCTCTGGGCCAACGAGCAGTACTTC. The rearrangement joins TRBV18 to TRBJ2-7, with no clear D. V lost 6 bases to trimming and J lost 5 bases, with 20 bases between them. CDR3 length equals 15 residues. Looked up from germline, CDR1 is KGHSH and CDR2 is LQKENI.

The chain carries TRBV5-5 and TRBJ2-7; D possibly corresponds to TRBD2 (5 bases). This CDR3 spans 14 amino acids. The germline CDR1 and CDR2 sequences are SGHKS and YYEKEE (reference sequence). V dropped 6 bases and J dropped 0 bases, with 13 bases sitting between them. CDR3 in amino acids: CASTPEGFSYEQYF. CDR3 coding DNA: TGTGCCAGCACACCCGAGGGTTTCTCCTACGAGCAGTACTTC.

The rearrangement joins TRBV4-2 to TRBJ1-4, with a possible D match to TRBD1 (5 bases). The CDR3 is 16 residues long. Trimming shortened V by 3 bases and J by 3 bases, and 14 bases separated the two germline ends. The germline V gene encodes CDR1 LGHNA and CDR2 YNFKEQ. CDR3 loop: CASSQVGGGSNEKLFF. For the CDR3, the DNA is TGTGCCAGCAGCCAGGTGGGCGGGGGTTCTAATGAAAAACTGTTTTTT.

The V and J genes are TRBV9 and TRBJ2-5, with D tentatively TRBD1 (5 bases). CDR3 length equals 14 residues. V gave up 0 bases and J gave up 7 bases, with 13 bases separating them. Per the germline V gene, CDR1 is SGDLS and CDR2 is YYNGEE. CDR3 coding DNA: TGTGCCAGCAGCGTAGAACCCCAGGGTAGGACCCAGTACTTC. Translated: CASSVEPQGRTQYF. Using reference TRBV9 and TRBJ2-5 for the parts outside the CDR3, the full variable domain is DSGVTQTPKHLITATGQRVTLRCSPRSGDLSVYWYQQSLDQGLQFLIQYYNGEERAKGNILERFSAQQFPDLHSELNLSSLELGDSALYFCASSVEPQGRTQYFGPGTRLLVL.

The V gene is TRBV19, the J gene TRBJ2-4; 10 bases map to TRBD1. The ends lost 5 bases at V and 9 bases at J; junction bases unmatched: 4. This CDR3 is built from 13 residues. Germline CDR1 and CDR2: LNHDA and SQIVND (reference sequence). The CDR3 DNA reads as TGTGCCAGTAGTCAGGACAGGGGGGCCATTCAGTACTTC. This encodes CASSQDRGAIQYF.

The chain combines TRBV6-5 with TRBJ2-5; 8 bases agree with TRBD2. CDR1 is MNHEY and CDR2 is SVGAGI in the germline V gene. Germline trimming cut 4 bases from V and 4 bases from J; bases unmatched to any gene: 8. The CDR3 length is 15 residues. The CDR3 coding sequence is TGTGCCAGCAGTTCCCTCCGGGGGGGCCGAGAGACCCAGTACTTC. Its translation: CASSSLRGGRETQYF.

V gene TRBV27 combines with J gene TRBJ2-7, with D possibly matching TRBD2 (6 bases). Germline V gene lookup returns CDR1 MNHEY and CDR2 SMNVEV (reference sequence). The CDR3 loop spans 19 amino acids. V lost 2 bases, J lost 4 bases, and 27 bases lay in between. The CDR3 region has the DNA TGTGCCAGCAGTTTACGCTCGCGGGGCGGGCCAGGGTGGACTTACGAGCAGTACTTC. It encodes CASSLRSRGGPGWTYEQYF.

For the CDR3, the DNA is TGTGCCAGCAGCCCGCGTCTAGGATCTCGTGCAGATACGCAGTATTTT. It codes for CASSPRLGSRADTQYF. The chain is built from TRBV7-2 and TRBJ2-3; no firm D call. The germline V gene encodes CDR1 SGHTA and CDR2 FQGNSA. The CDR3 loop spans 16 amino acids. Deletions cut 5 bases from V and 4 bases from J, with 19 bases between.

The gene calls are TRBV7-7 and TRBJ2-3; possibly TRBD2 for D (5 bases). V lost 1 base to trimming and J lost 0 bases, with 17 bases between them. Germline V gives CDR1 SSHAT, CDR2 FNYEAQ (reference sequence). The CDR3 has 18 residues. CDR3 amino acids: CASSLGARRASSTDTQYF. For the CDR3, the DNA is TGTGCCAGCAGCTTAGGGGCTCGGCGGGCCTCTAGCACAGATACGCAGTATTTT.

This chain connects TRBV2 to TRBJ2-7; 9 bases fit TRBD2. Germline V gene lookup returns CDR1 SNHLY and CDR2 FYNNEI. The CDR3 sequence is 13 residues long. Trimming removed 8 bases from V and 1 base from J; junction bases left unmatched: 3. DNA of the CDR3: TGTGCCAGCCGTCTAGCGGGGTCCTACGAGCAGTACTTC. Its protein product is CASRLAGSYEQYF. The full variable domain, its missing parts supplied by reference TRBV2 and TRBJ2-7, is EPEVTQTPSHQVTQMGQEVILRCVPISNHLYFYWYRQILGQKVEFLVSFYNNEISEKSEIFDDQFSVERPDGSNFTLKIRSTKLEDSAMYFCASRLAGSYEQYFGPGTRLTVT.

J is TRBJ2-7 and V is TRBV28, with D tentatively TRBD2 (6 bases). Trimming took 6 bases from V and 2 from J, leaving 8 bases between them. The CDR3 contains 12 residues. Germline V gene lookup returns CDR1 MDHEN and CDR2 SYDVKM. CDR3 amino acids: CASSGGPYEQYF. CDR3 coding DNA: TGTGCCAGCAGCGGAGGGCCCTACGAGCAGTACTTC.

This chain joins TRBV5-1 and TRBJ1-4; a possible D gene is TRBD1 (6 bases). Germline CDR1 reads SGHRS; CDR2 reads YFSETQ. The CDR3 contains 17 residues. Trimming took off 1 base at V and 1 base at J, with 14 bases between the two ends. Here the CDR3 DNA reads TGCGCCAGCAGCTTGCGGGCAGGGGACGGAACTAATGAAAAACTGTTTTTT. Its translation is CASSLRAGDGTNEKLFF.

V is TRBV18 and J is TRBJ2-3; the D gene is possibly TRBD1 (6 bases). Trimming shortened V by 2 bases and J by 5 bases, and 14 bases separated the two germline ends. The CDR3 runs 15 residues. The germline CDR1 and CDR2 sequences are KGHSH and LQKENI. The CDR3 loop reads CASSPWNRERDTQYF. The CDR3, as DNA: TGTGCCAGCTCACCATGGAACAGGGAGAGAGATACGCAGTATTTT.

This clone appeared once. The chain recombines TRBV19 with TRBJ2-1, with D tentatively TRBD2 (5 bases). This CDR3 is 10 amino acids long. The germline V and J ends were trimmed by 9 bases and 9 bases, with 9 bases remaining between them. CDR1 and CDR2 from the germline V gene are LNHDA and SQIVND (reference sequence). CDR3 bases: TGTGCCAGCGGACTCCCTGAGCAGTTCTTC. Amino acid sequence: CASGLPEQFF.

The rearrangement uses TRBV5-5 and TRBJ1-2; D is uncertain. Germline CDR1 SGHKS, CDR2 YYEKEE (reference sequence). Trimming removed 2 bases at V and 8 bases at J, with 13 bases between. The CDR3 length is 13 residues. The CDR3 bases are TGTGCCAGCAGCTTCACACGGGATGAGGGCTACACCTTC. This translates into CASSFTRDEGYTF.

V gene TRBV5-1 combines with J gene TRBJ1-1; D possibly corresponds to TRBD1 (5 bases). CDR3 length: 14 residues. The ends were cut back, 0 bases at V and 4 bases at J, with 10 bases in the middle. CDR1 is SGHRS, CDR2 YFSETQ, per germline. The CDR3 reads CASSLDAGLTEAFF. The CDR3 region has the DNA TGCGCCAGCAGCTTGGATGCGGGGCTCACTGAAGCTTTCTTT.

The rearrangement uses TRBV9 and TRBJ1-5; D not certain. CDR1 SGDLS and CDR2 YYNGEE come from the germline V gene. The CDR3 contains 14 residues. Trimming removed 0 bases from V and 5 bases from J, with 9 bases in between. CDR3 protein: CASSVGAVDQPQHF. In DNA, the CDR3 is TGTGCCAGCAGCGTAGGGGCTGTTGATCAGCCCCAGCATTTT.

The chain carries TRBV6-5 and TRBJ2-7, with 9 bases that match TRBD1. The V gene's germline CDR1 is MNHEY and CDR2 SVGAGI. V lost 4 bases and J lost 3; bases outside the gene matches: 10. The CDR3 runs 16 residues. For the CDR3, the DNA is TGTGCCAGCAGTTCCTTCGCCAGGACAGGGGACTACGAGCAGTACTTC. The encoded protein is CASSSFARTGDYEQYF.

This clone was counted a few times. The chain carries TRBV5-6 and TRBJ2-4; D uncertain. This CDR3 spans 12 amino acids. The V end was cut by 1 base, the J end by 9 bases, with 8 bases between. CDR1 is SGHDT, CDR2 YYEEEE, per germline. The CDR3 is CASSLFPGIQYF. The CDR3 region has the DNA TGTGCCAGCAGCTTGTTCCCCGGCATTCAGTACTTC.

The chain carries TRBV6-5 and TRBJ1-1; the match to TRBD1 covers 9 bases. The CDR3 extends over 13 amino acids. Germline V lookup: CDR1 MNHEY, CDR2 SVGAGI. Germline trimming cut 6 bases from V and 4 bases from J; bases unmatched to any gene: 3. The CDR3 loop reads CASRGQGGTEAFF. CDR3 nucleotides: TGTGCCAGCAGGGGACAGGGAGGCACTGAAGCTTTCTTT.

The J gene is TRBJ2-1, the V gene TRBV11-2; TRBD1 matches at 7 bases. CDR1 and CDR2 (germline): SGHAT, FQNNGV. Unmatched junction bases numbered 12, after V lost 4 bases and J lost 0 bases. CDR3 length: 18 residues. The CDR3 loop reads CASSSPYLTGTSYNEQFF. CDR3 in DNA: TGTGCCAGCAGCTCCCCCTACCTGACAGGGACCTCCTACAATGAGCAGTTCTTC.